Reported below is one TCR beta chain. Method: immunoSEQ multiplex PCR; TCRdb's copy keeps in-frame clones and lacks some. The table has about 79,000 clones, more than 85% seen once. The CDR3 extends over 15 amino acids. With 1 base removed from V and 9 bases from J, the gap between germline ends came to 16 bases. The germline V gene has CDR1 MDHEN and CDR2 SYDVKM. The sample is drawn from a study of OX40 agonist ivuxolimab in advanced cancers. This chain connects TRBV28 to TRBJ2-1, with D perhaps matching TRBD2 (6 bases). The sequence derives from an adult with an advanced solid tumor such as melanoma, head and neck, liver or kidney cancer. The source was CD4+ or CD8+ T cells sorted from blood, collected in a trial of the OX40 agonist ivuxolimab. The CDR3 bases are TGTGCCAGCAGTTTATCTTTCGGGAGTAACGGTGAGCAGTTCTTC. Translation gives CASSLSFGSNGEQFF.